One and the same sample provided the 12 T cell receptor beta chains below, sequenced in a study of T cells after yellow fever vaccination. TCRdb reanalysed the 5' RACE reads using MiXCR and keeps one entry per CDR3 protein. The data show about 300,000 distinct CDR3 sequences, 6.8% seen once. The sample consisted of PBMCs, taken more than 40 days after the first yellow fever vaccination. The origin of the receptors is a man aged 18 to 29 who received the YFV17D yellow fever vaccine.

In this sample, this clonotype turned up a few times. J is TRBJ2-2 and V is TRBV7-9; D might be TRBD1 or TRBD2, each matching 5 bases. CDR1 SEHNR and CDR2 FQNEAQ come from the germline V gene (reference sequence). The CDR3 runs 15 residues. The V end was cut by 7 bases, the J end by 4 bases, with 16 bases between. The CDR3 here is CASTHRTAGTGELFF. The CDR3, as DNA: TGTGCCAGCACTCACAGGACCGCGGGCACCGGGGAGCTGTTTTTT.

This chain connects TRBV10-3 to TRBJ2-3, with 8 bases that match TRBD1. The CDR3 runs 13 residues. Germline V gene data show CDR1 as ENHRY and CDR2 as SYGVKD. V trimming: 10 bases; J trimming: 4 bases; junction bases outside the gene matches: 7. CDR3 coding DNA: TGTGCCACTGGGGACAGGCCCTCAGATACGCAGTATTTT. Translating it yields CATGDRPSDTQYF.

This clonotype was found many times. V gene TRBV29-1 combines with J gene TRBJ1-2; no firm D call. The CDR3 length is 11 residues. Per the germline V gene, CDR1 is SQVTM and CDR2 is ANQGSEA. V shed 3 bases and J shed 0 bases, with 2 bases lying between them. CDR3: CSVDANYGYTF. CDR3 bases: TGCAGCGTTGATGCTAACTATGGCTACACCTTC.

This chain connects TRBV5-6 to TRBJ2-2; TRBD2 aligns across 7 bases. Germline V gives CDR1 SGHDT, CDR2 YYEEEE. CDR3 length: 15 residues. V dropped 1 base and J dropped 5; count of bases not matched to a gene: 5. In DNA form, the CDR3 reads TGTGCCAGCAGCTTGTGGGGAGCGGGGACCGGGGAGCTGTTTTTT. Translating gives CASSLWGAGTGELFF. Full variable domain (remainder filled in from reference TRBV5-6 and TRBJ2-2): DAGVTQSPTHLIKTRGQQVTLRCSPKSGHDTVSWYQQALGQGPQFIFQYYEEEERQRGNFPDRFSGHQFPNYSSELNVNALLLGDSALYLCASSLWGAGTGELFFGEGSRLTVL.

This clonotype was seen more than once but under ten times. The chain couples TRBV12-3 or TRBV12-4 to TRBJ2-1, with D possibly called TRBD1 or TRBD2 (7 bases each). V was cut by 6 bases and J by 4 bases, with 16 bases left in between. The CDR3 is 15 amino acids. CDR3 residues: CASSPRQGGYNEQFF. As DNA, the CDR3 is TGTGCCAGCAGCCCAAGACAGGGAGGGTACAATGAGCAGTTCTTC.

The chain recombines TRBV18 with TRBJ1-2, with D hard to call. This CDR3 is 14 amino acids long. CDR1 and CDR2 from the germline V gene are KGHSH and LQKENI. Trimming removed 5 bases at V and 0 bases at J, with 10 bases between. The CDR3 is CASSFRPSNYGYTF. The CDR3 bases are TGTGCCAGCTCATTTCGACCATCTAACTATGGCTACACCTTC.

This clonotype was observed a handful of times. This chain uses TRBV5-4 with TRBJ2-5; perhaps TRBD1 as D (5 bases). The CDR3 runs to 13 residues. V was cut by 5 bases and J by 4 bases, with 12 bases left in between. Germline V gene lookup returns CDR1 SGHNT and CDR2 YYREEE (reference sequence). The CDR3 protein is CASRYDRSETQYF. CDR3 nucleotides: TGTGCCAGCAGATATGACAGATCAGAGACCCAGTACTTC.

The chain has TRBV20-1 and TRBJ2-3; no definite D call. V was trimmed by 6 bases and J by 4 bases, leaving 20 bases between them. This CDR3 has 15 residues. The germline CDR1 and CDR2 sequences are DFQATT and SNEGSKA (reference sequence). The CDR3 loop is CSATHGPLSSDTQYF. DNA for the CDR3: TGCAGTGCGACTCACGGTCCCCTGTCGTCAGATACGCAGTATTTT.

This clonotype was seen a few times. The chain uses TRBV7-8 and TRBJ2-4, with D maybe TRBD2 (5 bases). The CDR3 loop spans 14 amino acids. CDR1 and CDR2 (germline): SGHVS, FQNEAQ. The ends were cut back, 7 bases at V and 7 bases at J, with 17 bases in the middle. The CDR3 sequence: CASTMGADLNIQYF. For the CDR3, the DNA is TGTGCCAGCACCATGGGAGCCGACCTCAACATTCAGTACTTC.

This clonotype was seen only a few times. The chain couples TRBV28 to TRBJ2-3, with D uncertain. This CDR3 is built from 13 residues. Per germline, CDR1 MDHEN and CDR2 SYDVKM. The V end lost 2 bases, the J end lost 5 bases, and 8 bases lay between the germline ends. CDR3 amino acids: CASSLPAEDTQYF. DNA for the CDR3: TGTGCCAGCAGTTTACCCGCGGAAGATACGCAGTATTTT.

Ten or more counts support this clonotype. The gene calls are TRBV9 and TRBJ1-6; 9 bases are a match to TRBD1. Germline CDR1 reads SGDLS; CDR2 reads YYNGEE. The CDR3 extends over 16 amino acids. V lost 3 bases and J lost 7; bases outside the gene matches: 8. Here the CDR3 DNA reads TGTGCCAGCAGCGCCCGGACAGGGGCCGGGAATTCACCCCTCCACTTT. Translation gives CASSARTGAGNSPLHF.

This CDR3 is CASSQDRGVSYEQYF. CDR3 DNA: TGCGCCAGCAGCCAAGACCGAGGGGTCTCCTACGAGCAGTACTTC. The chain is built from TRBV4-3 and TRBJ2-7; tentatively, D is TRBD1 or TRBD2 (5 bases each). Per germline, CDR1 LGHNA and CDR2 YSLEER. This CDR3 contains 15 residues. Trimming took off 0 bases at V and 0 bases at J, with 9 bases between the two ends.